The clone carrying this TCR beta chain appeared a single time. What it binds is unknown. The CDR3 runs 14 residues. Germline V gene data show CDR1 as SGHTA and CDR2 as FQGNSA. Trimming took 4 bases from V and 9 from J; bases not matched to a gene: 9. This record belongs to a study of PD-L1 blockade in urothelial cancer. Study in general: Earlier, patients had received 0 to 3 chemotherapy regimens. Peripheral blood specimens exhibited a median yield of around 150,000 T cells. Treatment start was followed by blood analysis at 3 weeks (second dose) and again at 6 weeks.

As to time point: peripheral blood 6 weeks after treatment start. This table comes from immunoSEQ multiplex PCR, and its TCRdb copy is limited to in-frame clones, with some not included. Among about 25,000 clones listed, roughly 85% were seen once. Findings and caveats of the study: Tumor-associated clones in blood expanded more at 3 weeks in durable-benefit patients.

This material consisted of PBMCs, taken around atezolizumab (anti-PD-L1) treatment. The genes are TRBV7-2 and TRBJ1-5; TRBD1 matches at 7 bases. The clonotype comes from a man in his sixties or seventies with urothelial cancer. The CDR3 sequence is CASSSGQAHRPQHF. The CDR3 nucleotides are TGTGCCAGCAGCTCCGGACAGGCTCATCGGCCCCAGCATTTT.